Here is one T cell receptor (beta chain) with its context. This sample stems from a study of shared clonotypes between healthy human individuals. The overall study: With ages of 18 to 49, the donors were two women and a few men.

It was at deep level that the assay was run. Several immunoSEQ 96-well plates shared each subset's DNA, each plate a replicate. Assay used: immunoSEQ multiplex PCR; TCRdb lists only in-frame clones, some missing. This table holds about 480,000 clones, roughly 79% found once. CDR1 and CDR2 (germline): SGDLS, YYNGEE. V gave up 0 bases and J gave up 0 bases, with 13 bases separating them. This CDR3 contains 16 residues. This receptor was identified in a woman between 40 and 50 years old in good health. Some clones in this sample may be carry-over from other donors' samples. The chain combines TRBV9 with TRBJ2-7, with D perhaps TRBD1 (5 bases). The material sequenced was PBMCs. The CDR3 bases are TGTGCCAGCAGCGTAGTAAGGGATGGGGCCTCCTACGAGCAGTACTTC. It is translated as CASSVVRDGASYEQYF. The full variable domain, its missing parts supplied by reference TRBV9 and TRBJ2-7, is DSGVTQTPKHLITATGQRVTLRCSPRSGDLSVYWYQQSLDQGLQFLIQYYNGEERAKGNILERFSAQQFPDLHSELNLSSLELGDSALYFCASSVVRDGASYEQYFGPGTRLTVT.